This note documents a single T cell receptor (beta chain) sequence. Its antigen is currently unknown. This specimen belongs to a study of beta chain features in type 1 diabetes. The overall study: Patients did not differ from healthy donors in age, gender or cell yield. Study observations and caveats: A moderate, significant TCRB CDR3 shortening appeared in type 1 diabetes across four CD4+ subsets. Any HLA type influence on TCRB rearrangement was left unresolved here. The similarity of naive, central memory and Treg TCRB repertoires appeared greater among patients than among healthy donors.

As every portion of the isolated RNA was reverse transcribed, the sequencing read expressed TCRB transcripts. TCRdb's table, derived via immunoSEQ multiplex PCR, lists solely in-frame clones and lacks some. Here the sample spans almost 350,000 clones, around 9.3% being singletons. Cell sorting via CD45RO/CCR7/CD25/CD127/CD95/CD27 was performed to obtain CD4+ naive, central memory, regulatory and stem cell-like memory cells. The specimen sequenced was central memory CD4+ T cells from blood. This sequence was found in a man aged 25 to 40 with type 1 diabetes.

DNA of the CDR3: TGCGCCAGCAGCTTGGCTACCTCTGGAAACACCATATATTTT. Protein product: CASSLATSGNTIYF. This chain uses TRBV5-1 with TRBJ1-3; D remains unclear. Per the germline V gene, CDR1 is SGHRS and CDR2 is YFSETQ. This CDR3 spans 14 amino acids. Trimming removed 0 bases at V and 0 bases at J, with 4 bases between.